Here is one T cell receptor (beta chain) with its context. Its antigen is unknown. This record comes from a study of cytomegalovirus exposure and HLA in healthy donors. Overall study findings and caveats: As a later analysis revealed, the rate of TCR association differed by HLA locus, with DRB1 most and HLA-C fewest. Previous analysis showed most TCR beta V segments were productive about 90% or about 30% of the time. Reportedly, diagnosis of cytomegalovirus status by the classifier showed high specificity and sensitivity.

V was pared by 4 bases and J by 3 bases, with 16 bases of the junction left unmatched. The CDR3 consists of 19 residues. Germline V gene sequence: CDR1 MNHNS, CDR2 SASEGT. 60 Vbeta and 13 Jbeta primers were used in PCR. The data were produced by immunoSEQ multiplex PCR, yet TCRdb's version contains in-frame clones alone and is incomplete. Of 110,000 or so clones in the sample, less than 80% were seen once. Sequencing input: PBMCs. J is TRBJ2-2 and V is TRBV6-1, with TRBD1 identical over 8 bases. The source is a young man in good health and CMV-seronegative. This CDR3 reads CASSGPGQAHPRDTGELFF. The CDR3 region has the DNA TGTGCCAGCAGTGGACCGGGACAGGCCCATCCTAGGGACACCGGGGAGCTGTTTTTT.